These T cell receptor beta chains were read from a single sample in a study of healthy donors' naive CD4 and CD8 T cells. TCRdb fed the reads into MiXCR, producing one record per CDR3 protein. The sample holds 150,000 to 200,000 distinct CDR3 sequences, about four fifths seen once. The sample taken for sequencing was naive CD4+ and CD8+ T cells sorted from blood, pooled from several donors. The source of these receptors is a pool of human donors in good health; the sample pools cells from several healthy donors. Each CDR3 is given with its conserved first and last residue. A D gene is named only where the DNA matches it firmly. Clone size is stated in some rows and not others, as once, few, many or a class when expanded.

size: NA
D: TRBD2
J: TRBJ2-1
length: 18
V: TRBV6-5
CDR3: CTSSSGLAGKSSYNEQFF
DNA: TGTACCAGCAGTTCGGGACTAGCGGGGAAGAGCTCCTACAATGAGCAGTTCTTC

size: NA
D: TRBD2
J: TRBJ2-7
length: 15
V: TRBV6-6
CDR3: CATSRRAGVSYEQYF
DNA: TGTGCCACCTCTCGACGAGCGGGAGTGAGTTACGAGCAGTACTTC

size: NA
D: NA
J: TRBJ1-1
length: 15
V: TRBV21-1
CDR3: CASSKPTDQNTEAFF
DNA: TGTGCCAGCAGCAAACCAACTGACCAGAACACTGAAGCTTTCTTT

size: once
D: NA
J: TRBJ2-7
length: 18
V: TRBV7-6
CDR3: CASSSRSITGIGSYEQYF
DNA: TGTGCCAGCAGCTCCCGAAGTATCACAGGGATTGGTTCCTACGAGCAGTACTTC

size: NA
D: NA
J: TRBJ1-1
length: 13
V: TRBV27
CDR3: CASSLTEGGEAFF
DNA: TGTGCCAGCAGTTTGACAGAAGGGGGTGAAGCTTTCTTT

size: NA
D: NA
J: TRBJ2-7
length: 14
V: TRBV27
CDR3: CASSLTSATYEQYF
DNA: TGTGCCAGCAGTTTAACTTCGGCAACCTACGAGCAGTACTTC

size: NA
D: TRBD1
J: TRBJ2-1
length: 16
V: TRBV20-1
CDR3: CSARGGRDRAYNEQFF
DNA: TGCAGTGCTAGAGGGGGTAGGGACAGAGCCTACAATGAGCAGTTCTTC

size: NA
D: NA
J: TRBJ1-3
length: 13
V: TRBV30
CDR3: CAWTRGEGNTIYF
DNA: TGTGCCTGGACCAGGGGTGAAGGAAACACCATATATTTT

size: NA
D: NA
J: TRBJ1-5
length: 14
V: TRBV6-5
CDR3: CASSYSGPNQPQHF
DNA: TGTGCCAGCAGTTACTCGGGTCCGAATCAGCCCCAGCATTTT

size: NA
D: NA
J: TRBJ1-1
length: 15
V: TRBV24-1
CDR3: CATSDSGSGDTEAFF
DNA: TGTGCCACCAGTGACTCGGGATCGGGGGACACTGAAGCTTTCTTT

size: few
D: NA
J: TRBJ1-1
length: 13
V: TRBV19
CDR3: CASSIEVNTEAFF
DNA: TGTGCCAGTAGTATAGAGGTGAACACTGAAGCTTTCTTT

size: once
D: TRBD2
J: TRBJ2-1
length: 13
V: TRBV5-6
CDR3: CASSLLAGNEQFF
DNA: TGTGCCAGCAGCTTACTAGCGGGAAATGAGCAGTTCTTC

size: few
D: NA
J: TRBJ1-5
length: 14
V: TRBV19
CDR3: CASKKGDNNQPQHF
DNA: TGTGCCAGTAAAAAAGGCGATAACAATCAGCCCCAGCATTTT

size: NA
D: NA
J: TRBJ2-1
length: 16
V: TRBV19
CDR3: CASSLITGSLYNEQFF
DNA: TGTGCCAGTAGTCTAATAACAGGGTCGCTTTACAATGAGCAGTTCTTC

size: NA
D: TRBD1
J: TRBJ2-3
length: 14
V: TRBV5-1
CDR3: CASSSGTGIDTQYF
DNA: TGCGCCAGCAGCTCCGGGACAGGCATTGATACGCAGTATTTT

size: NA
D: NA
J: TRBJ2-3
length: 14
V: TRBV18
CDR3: CASSPTSTADTQYF
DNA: TGTGCCAGCTCACCGACTAGTACGGCAGATACGCAGTATTTT

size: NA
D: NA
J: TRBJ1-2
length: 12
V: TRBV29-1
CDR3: CSSREGDYGYTF
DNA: TGCAGCTCGAGAGAGGGGGACTATGGCTACACCTTC

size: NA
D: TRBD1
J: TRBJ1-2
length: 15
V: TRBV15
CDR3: CATSYRTGSPYGYTF
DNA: TGTGCCACCAGCTATCGGACAGGGAGTCCCTATGGCTACACCTTC

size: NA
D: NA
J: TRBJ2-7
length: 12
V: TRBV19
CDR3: CASSMDSYEQYF
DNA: TGTGCCAGTAGTATGGACAGCTACGAGCAGTACTTC

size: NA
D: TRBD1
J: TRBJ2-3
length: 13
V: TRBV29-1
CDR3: CSVSDRGQYTQYF
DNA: TGCAGCGTCAGCGACAGGGGGCAATATACGCAGTATTTT

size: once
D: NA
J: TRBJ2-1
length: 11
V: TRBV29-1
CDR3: CSADRFNEQFF
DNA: TGCAGCGCTGATAGGTTCAATGAGCAGTTCTTC

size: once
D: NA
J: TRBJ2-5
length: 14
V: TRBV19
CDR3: CASSLTGTIKTQYF
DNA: TGTGCCAGTAGTCTTACCGGGACAATCAAGACCCAGTACTTC

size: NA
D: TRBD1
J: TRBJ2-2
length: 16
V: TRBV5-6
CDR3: CASSLAQGENTGELFF
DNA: TGTGCCAGCAGCTTGGCACAGGGGGAGAACACCGGGGAGCTGTTTTTT

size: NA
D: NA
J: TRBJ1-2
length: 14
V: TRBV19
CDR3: CASSPGTELYGYTF
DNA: TGTGCCAGTAGTCCTGGGACGGAGTTATATGGCTACACCTTC

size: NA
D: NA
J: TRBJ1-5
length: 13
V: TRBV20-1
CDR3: CSARDGSNQPQHF
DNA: TGCAGTGCTAGGGATGGTAGCAATCAGCCCCAGCATTTT

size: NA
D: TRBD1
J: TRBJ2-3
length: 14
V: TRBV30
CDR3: CAWTRDRGIDTQYF
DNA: TGTGCCTGGACAAGGGACAGGGGGATAGATACGCAGTATTTT

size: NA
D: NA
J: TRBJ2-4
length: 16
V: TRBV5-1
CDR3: CASSLGASRAKNIQYF
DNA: TGCGCCAGCAGCTTGGGGGCTTCGAGGGCCAAAAACATTCAGTACTTC

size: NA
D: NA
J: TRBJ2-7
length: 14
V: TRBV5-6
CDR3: CASSLVTTSYEQYF
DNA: TGTGCCAGCAGCTTGGTGACTACCTCCTACGAGCAGTACTTC

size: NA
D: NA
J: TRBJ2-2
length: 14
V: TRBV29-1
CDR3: CSVEVRVSTGELFF
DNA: TGCAGCGTTGAGGTCAGGGTTTCTACCGGGGAGCTGTTTTTT

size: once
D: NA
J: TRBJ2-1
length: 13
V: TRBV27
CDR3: CASRTLQYNEQFF
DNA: TGTGCCAGCAGAACTTTACAGTACAATGAGCAGTTCTTC

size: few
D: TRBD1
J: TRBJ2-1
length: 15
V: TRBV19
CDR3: CASSSPGGPYNEQFF
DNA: TGTGCCAGTAGTTCACCAGGGGGCCCTTACAATGAGCAGTTCTTC

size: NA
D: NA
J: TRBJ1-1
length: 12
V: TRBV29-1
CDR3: CSAGRKNTEAFF
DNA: TGCAGCGCCGGACGAAAGAACACTGAAGCTTTCTTT

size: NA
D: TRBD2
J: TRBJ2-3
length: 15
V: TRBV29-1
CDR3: CSVEEGSGRADTQYF
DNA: TGCAGCGTTGAAGAGGGTAGCGGGAGGGCAGATACGCAGTATTTT

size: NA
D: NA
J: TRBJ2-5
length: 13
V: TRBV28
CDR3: CASSFRGAETQYF
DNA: TGTGCCAGCAGTTTTAGGGGGGCGGAGACCCAGTACTTC

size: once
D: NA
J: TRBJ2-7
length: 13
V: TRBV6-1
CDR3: CASSARSPYEQYF
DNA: TGTGCCAGCAGTGCCCGGAGCCCCTACGAGCAGTACTTC

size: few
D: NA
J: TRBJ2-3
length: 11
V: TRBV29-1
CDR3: CSVETGDTQYF
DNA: TGCAGCGTTGAAACTGGGGATACGCAGTATTTT

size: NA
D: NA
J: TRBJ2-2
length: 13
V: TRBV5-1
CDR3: CASSYGDTGELFF
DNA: TGCGCCAGCAGCTACGGGGACACCGGGGAGCTGTTTTTT

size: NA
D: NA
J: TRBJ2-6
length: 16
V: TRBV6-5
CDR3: CASSEAGAAGANVLTF
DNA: TGTGCCAGCAGCGAAGCCGGGGCTGCTGGGGCCAACGTCCTGACTTTC

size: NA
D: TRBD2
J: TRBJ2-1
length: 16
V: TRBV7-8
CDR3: CASSLVYAGEYNEQFF
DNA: TGTGCCAGCAGCTTAGTTTATGCGGGGGAGTACAATGAGCAGTTCTTC

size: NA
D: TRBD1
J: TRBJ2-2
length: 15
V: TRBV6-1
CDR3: CASSLPTGLTGELFF
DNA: TGTGCCAGCAGTCTCCCGACAGGGTTGACCGGGGAGCTGTTTTTT

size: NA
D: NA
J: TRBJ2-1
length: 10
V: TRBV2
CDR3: CAILSSEQFF
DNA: TGTGCCATCCTGTCATCTGAGCAGTTCTTC

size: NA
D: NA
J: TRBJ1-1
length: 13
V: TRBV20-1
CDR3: CSASPSLHTEAFF
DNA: TGCAGTGCTAGTCCCAGTCTTCACACTGAAGCTTTCTTT

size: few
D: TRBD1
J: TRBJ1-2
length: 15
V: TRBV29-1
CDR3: CSVEDWTGFNYGYTF
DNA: TGCAGCGTTGAAGATTGGACAGGTTTTAACTATGGCTACACCTTC

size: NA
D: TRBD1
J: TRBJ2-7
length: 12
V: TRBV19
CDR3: CASTPRTGEQYF
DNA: TGTGCCAGTACCCCGAGGACAGGGGAGCAGTACTTC

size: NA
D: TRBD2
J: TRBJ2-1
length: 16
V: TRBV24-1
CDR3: CATSEVGGGLDNEQFF
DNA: TGTGCCACCAGTGAGGTTGGGGGAGGGCTGGACAATGAGCAGTTCTTC

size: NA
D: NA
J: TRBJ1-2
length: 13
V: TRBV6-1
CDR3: CASSETGIAGYTF
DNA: TGTGCCAGCAGTGAAACAGGGATTGCTGGCTACACCTTC